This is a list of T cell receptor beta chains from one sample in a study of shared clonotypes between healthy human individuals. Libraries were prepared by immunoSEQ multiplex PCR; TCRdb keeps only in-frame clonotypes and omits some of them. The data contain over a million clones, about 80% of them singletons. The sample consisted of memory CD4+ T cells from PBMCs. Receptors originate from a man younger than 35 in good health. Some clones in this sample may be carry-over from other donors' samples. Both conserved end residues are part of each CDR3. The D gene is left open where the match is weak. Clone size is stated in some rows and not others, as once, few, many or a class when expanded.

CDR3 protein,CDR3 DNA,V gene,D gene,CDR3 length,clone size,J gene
CASSLRWGTDTQYF,TGTGCCAGCAGCTTAAGGTGGGGCACAGATACGCAGTATTTT,TRBV7-2,NA,14,NA,TRBJ2-3
CAWSAGTIDTGELFF,TGTGCCTGGAGTGCCGGGACGATAGACACCGGGGAGCTGTTTTTT,TRBV30,NA,15,many,TRBJ2-2
CASSDELAGVGGELFF,TGTGCCAGCAGTGATGAACTAGCGGGAGTTGGCGGGGAGCTGTTTTTT,TRBV2,TRBD2,16,NA,TRBJ2-2
CASSEGVGLPGRFF,TGTGCCAGCAGTGAAGGTGTGGGGCTTCCCGGTCGGTTCTTC,TRBV6-1,NA,14,NA,TRBJ2-1
CASRRAGGFDEQFF,TGTGCCAGCAGAAGGGCGGGAGGGTTCGATGAGCAGTTCTTC,TRBV25-1,TRBD2,14,NA,TRBJ2-1
CASRGGQLPYEQYF,TGTGCCAGCAGGGGGGGACAGCTACCCTACGAGCAGTACTTC,TRBV28,NA,14,once,TRBJ2-7
CASIAVGDYGYTF,TGTGCCAGTATTGCGGTGGGAGACTATGGCTACACCTTC,TRBV19,NA,13,NA,TRBJ1-2
CASSPLQTGGSYEQYF,TGTGCCAGCAGCCCCCTCCAGACAGGGGGATCCTACGAGCAGTACTTC,TRBV5-4,TRBD1,16,NA,TRBJ2-7
CASSLTGTGGSEQFF,TGTGCCAGCAGCTTAACCGGGACAGGGGGTAGTGAGCAGTTCTTC,TRBV5-6,TRBD1,15,NA,TRBJ2-1
CASSSYPPGVGGGNYGYTF,TGTGCCAGCAGTTCTTACCCGCCTGGTGTTGGGGGAGGCAACTATGGCTACACCTTC,TRBV28,NA,19,NA,TRBJ1-2
CASSQDPSNQETQYF,TGTGCCAGCAGCCAAGATCCGAGTAATCAAGAGACCCAGTACTTC,TRBV4-2,NA,15,NA,TRBJ2-5
CATSSPQGIGRYNEQFF,TGTGCCACCAGCAGCCCACAGGGAATAGGGAGATACAATGAGCAGTTCTTC,TRBV15,NA,17,NA,TRBJ2-1
CASSQEWDGQGKNIQYF,TGCGCCAGCAGCCAAGAATGGGATGGGCAGGGGAAAAACATTCAGTACTTC,TRBV4-3,NA,17,NA,TRBJ2-4
CASSLRPSGRNEQYF,TGTGCCAGCAGTTTAAGGCCTAGCGGGAGGAACGAGCAGTACTTC,TRBV28,TRBD2,15,NA,TRBJ2-7
CASSFSGRGGETEAFF,TGTGCCAGCAGCTTTTCAGGCAGGGGAGGAGAGACTGAAGCTTTCTTT,TRBV7-9,NA,16,NA,TRBJ1-1
CASSPGGSHGYTF,TGTGCCAGCAGCCCCGGGGGCAGCCATGGCTACACCTTC,TRBV5-4,NA,13,NA,TRBJ1-2
CASSQSVQVPNYGYTF,TGCGCCAGCAGCCAATCGGTCCAGGTTCCTAACTATGGCTACACCTTC,TRBV4-1,NA,16,NA,TRBJ1-2
CASSLTGGAENYGYTF,TGTGCCAGCAGCTTAACAGGGGGCGCCGAAAACTATGGCTACACCTTC,TRBV7-3,TRBD1,16,NA,TRBJ1-2
CASSPFRGQGLYEQYF,TGTGCCAGCAGTCCCTTTAGGGGACAGGGGCTCTACGAGCAGTACTTC,TRBV27,TRBD1,16,NA,TRBJ2-7
CASQDVGSTEAFF,TGTGCCAGCCAGGACGTTGGGTCCACTGAAGCTTTCTTT,TRBV25-1,NA,13,few,TRBJ1-1